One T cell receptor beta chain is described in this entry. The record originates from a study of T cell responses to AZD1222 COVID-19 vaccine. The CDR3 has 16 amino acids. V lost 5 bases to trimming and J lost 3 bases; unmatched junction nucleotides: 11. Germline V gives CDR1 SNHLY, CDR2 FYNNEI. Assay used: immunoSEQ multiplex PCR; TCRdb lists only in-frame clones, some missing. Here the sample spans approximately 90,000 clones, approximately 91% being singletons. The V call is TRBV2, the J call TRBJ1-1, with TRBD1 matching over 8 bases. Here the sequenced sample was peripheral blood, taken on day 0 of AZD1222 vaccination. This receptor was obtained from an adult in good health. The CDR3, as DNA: TGTGCCAGCAGTAAGACAGGGGCCTCACCGGACACTGAAGCTTTCTTT. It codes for CASSKTGASPDTEAFF.